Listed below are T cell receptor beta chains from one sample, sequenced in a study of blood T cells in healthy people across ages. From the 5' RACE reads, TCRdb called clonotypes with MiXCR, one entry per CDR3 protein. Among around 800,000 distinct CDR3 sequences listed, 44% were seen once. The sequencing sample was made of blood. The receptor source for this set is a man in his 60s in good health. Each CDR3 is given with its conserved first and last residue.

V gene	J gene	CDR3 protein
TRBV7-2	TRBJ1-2	CASSPKTGLYGYTF
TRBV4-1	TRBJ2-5	CASSQGIGRGGQETQYF
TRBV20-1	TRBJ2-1	CSAPPGIHNEQFF
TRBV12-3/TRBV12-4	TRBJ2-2	CASSASTGGSGELFF
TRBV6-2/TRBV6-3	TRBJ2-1	CASSQSSLQFF
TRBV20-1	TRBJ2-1	CSARVPGYNEQFF
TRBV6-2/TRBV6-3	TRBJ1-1	CASSYTDVTEAFF
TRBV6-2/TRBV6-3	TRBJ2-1	CASSYQLFSYNEQFF
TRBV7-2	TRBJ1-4	CASSSGGPPNEKLFF
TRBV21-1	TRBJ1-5	CASSKAFRQLDYSNQPQHF
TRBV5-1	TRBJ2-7	CASSLAPLNEQYF
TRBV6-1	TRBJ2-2	CASSPWIAGGQSTGELFF
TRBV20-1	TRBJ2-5	CSAQLYGTEIQETQYF
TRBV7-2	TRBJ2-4	CASSLHPPDSLNIQYF
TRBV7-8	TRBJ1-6	CASSSTLGQNNSPLHF
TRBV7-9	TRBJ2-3	CASTPWVATDTQYF
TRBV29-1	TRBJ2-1	CSGRGLGLNEQFF
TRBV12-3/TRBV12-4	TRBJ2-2	CASSPTSRGTGELFF
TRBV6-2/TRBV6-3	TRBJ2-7	CASRLTGGAYNEQYF
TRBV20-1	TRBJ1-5	CSARDVQASKGPQHF
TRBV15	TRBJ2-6	CATSRVGSGANVLTF
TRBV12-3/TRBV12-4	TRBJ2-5	CASSLARKGAQYF
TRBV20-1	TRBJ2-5	CSARDLGTLETQYF
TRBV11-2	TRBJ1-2	CASSQDRGPGYTF
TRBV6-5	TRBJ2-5	CASSRRTGREQYF
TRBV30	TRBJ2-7	CAWSAGTASYEQYF
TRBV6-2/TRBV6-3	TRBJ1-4	CAINDRSNEKLFF
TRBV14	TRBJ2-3	CASSQGPAPAAQYF
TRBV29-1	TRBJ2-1	CSVEIWDSSYNEQFF
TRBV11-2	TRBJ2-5	CASSLAALFGGGGETQYF
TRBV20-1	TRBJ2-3	CSARDSGAITDTQYF
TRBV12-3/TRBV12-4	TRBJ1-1	CASRERQGTEAFF
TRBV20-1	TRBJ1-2	CSALGIREADGYTF
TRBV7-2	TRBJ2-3	CASSPPAGGRNTQYF
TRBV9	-	CASSGAGQGLRTQYF
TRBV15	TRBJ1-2	CATEPGDRGQVGYTF
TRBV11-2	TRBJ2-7	CASSDDRGSYEQYF
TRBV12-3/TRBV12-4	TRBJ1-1	CASSLEWTDTEAFF
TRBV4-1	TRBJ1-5	CASSQERAGGKPQHF